Below are 25 T cell receptor beta chains sequenced from a single sample in a study of CD8 T cells in ankylosing spondylitis. TCRdb processed the 5' RACE reads anew with MiXCR; each CDR3 protein has one entry. The sample comprises approximately 250,000 distinct CDR3 sequences, around 32% of which are singletons, and around 4% rests with the top ten. Material for sequencing was blood, either unsorted or a sorted T cell fraction (not recorded which). These receptors were collected from a male donor with ankylosing spondylitis or in good health (not recorded which).

Comments on this clonotype: A read error may account for a junction end that differs from germline. V usage is TRBV12-3 or TRBV12-4 and J usage is TRBJ2-5; D might be TRBD1 or TRBD2, each matching 5 bases. The CDR3 is 14 amino acids. CDR3 amino acids: CASSTGTQREAQYF. CDR3 in DNA: TGTGCCAGCAGTACCGGGACCCAAAGAGAGGCCCAGTACTTC.

The J gene is TRBJ2-3, the V gene TRBV5-1, with D perhaps matching TRBD2 (5 bases). Trimming took off 3 bases at V and 0 bases at J, with 5 bases between the two ends. The CDR3 has 13 residues. CDR1 is SGHRS, CDR2 YFSETQ, per germline. The CDR3 here is CASSSGSTDTQYF. CDR3 nucleotide sequence: TGCGCCAGCAGCTCGGGGAGCACAGATACGCAGTATTTT.

V and J are TRBV12-3 or TRBV12-4 and TRBJ2-5; D not resolved. Between the trimmed V and J ends, which lost 1 base and 3 bases, there was a span of 9 bases. This CDR3 has 14 residues. The DNA of the CDR3 is TGTGCCAGCAGTTTAGGCCATCATGAAGAGACCCAGTACTTC. This translates into CASSLGHHEETQYF.

This clonotype has only a few counts. The chain links TRBV6-5 to TRBJ2-1; D remains unclear. This CDR3 is built from 13 residues. V was shortened by 5 bases and J by 4 bases, with 9 bases between the two germline ends. Per germline, CDR1 MNHEY and CDR2 SVGAGI. This CDR3 reads CASSNTEYNEQFF. DNA for the CDR3: TGTGCCAGCAGTAACACAGAATACAATGAGCAGTTCTTC.

V and J are TRBV11-2 and TRBJ2-3; TRBD2 is a possible D gene (6 bases). The germline V gene encodes CDR1 SGHAT and CDR2 FQNNGV. This CDR3 region has 16 residues. V was trimmed by 3 bases and J by 0 bases, leaving 13 bases between them. As DNA, the CDR3 is TGTGCCAGCAGCTTCATGGCGGGGCGTAGCACAGATACGCAGTATTTT. It codes for CASSFMAGRSTDTQYF.

The chain recombines TRBV6-1 with TRBJ2-7; D tentatively reads TRBD1 or TRBD2 (6 bases each). The CDR3 length is 14 residues. The V end was cut by 6 bases, the J end by 0 bases, with 12 bases between. Germline CDR1 reads MNHNS; CDR2 reads SASEGT. CDR3 residues: CASREGGSSYEQYF. The CDR3 bases are TGTGCCAGCAGGGAGGGGGGAAGCTCCTACGAGCAGTACTTC.

CDR3 bases: TGTGCCAGCAGCTCCCCGTCGAGGCCAGATACGCAGTATTTT. Encoded protein: CASSSPSRPDTQYF. V usage is TRBV7-9 and J usage is TRBJ2-3; D remains ambiguous. CDR3 length: 14 amino acids. V was shortened by 4 bases and J by 4 bases, with 12 bases between the two germline ends. Germline V lookup: CDR1 SEHNR, CDR2 FQNEAQ (reference sequence).

This clonotype was observed a few times. The chain links TRBV5-1 to TRBJ2-3, with no clear D. V was trimmed by 1 base and J by 0 bases, leaving 9 bases between them. Germline values: CDR1 SGHRS, CDR2 YFSETQ. The CDR3 is 15 amino acids. The CDR3 spells CASSLSSPSTDTQYF. The CDR3 bases are TGCGCCAGCAGCTTGAGCAGCCCTAGCACAGATACGCAGTATTTT. The full variable domain, in which reference TRBV5-1 and TRBJ2-3 provide the parts outside the CDR3, is KAGVTQTPRYLIKTRGQQVTLSCSPISGHRSVSWYQQTPGQGLQFLFEYFSETQRNKGNFPGRFSGRQFSNSRSEMNVSTLELGDSALYLCASSLSSPSTDTQYFGPGTRLTVL.

The V and J genes are TRBV10-3 and TRBJ1-6; possible D gene TRBD1, 6 bases. V was cut by 2 bases and J by 7 bases, with 9 bases left in between. This CDR3 has 14 amino acids. CDR1 ENHRY and CDR2 SYGVKD come from the germline V gene. The chain's CDR3 is CAISEGRGNSPLHF. Written as DNA, the CDR3 is TGTGCCATCAGTGAGGGTAGGGGGAATTCACCCCTCCACTTT.

The chain uses TRBV27 and TRBJ1-2; TRBD1 matches 7 bases. Trimming cost V 5 bases and J 9 bases; bases outside gene matches: 15. The CDR3 runs 15 residues. Germline V gene lookup returns CDR1 MNHEY and CDR2 SMNVEV (reference sequence). CDR3 loop: CASSPHQSDRASYTF. The CDR3 DNA is TGTGCCAGCAGTCCCCACCAATCCGACAGGGCTAGCTACACCTTC.

This rearrangement joins TRBV15 to TRBJ1-3; 8 bases are shared with TRBD1. Germline V gene data show CDR1 as LNHNV and CDR2 as YYDKDF (reference sequence). This CDR3 contains 15 residues. V gave up 0 bases and J gave up 8 bases; unmatched junction bases: 6. The CDR3 sequence: CATSRDGQGAYTIYF. The CDR3 DNA sequence: TGTGCCACCAGCAGAGACGGGCAGGGGGCATACACCATATATTTT.

This chain joins TRBV5-6 and TRBJ1-2, with TRBD1 as a possible D gene (6 bases). The CDR3 is 14 residues long. The germline CDR1 and CDR2 sequences are SGHDT and YYEEEE. V was cut by 2 bases and J by 8 bases, with 16 bases left in between. Written as DNA, the CDR3 is TGTGCCAGCAGCTTATACAGGACAGACCCCGGCTACACCTTC. This translates into CASSLYRTDPGYTF.

This clonotype has only a few counts. This rearrangement joins TRBV6-2 or TRBV6-3 to TRBJ1-5; D unresolved. V was clipped by 0 bases and J by 5 bases, with 5 bases between them. The germline CDR1 and CDR2 sequences are MNHEY and SVGEGT. There are 13 residues in the CDR3. The CDR3: CASSYSTYQPQHF. CDR3 DNA: TGTGCCAGCAGTTACTCGACTTATCAGCCCCAGCATTTT.

This chain links TRBV7-8 with TRBJ2-7, with D possibly matching TRBD1 (6 bases). Germline CDR1 is SGHVS and CDR2 is FQNEAQ. This CDR3 is 12 amino acids long. V lost 8 bases to trimming and J lost 3 bases, with 11 bases between them. The CDR3 region has the DNA TGTGCCAGCCGGGACATGGACTACGAGCAGTACTTC. As protein: CASRDMDYEQYF. Complete variable domain (other parts from reference TRBV7-8 and TRBJ2-7): GAGVSQSPRYKVAKRGQDVALRCDPISGHVSLFWYQQALGQGPEFLTYFQNEAQLDKSGLPSDRFFAERPEGSVSTLKIQRTQQEDSAVYLCASRDMDYEQYFGPGTRLTVT.

This clonotype was recorded a few times. This sequence joins TRBV20-1 and TRBJ1-5; D is uncertain. The germline V and J ends were trimmed by 5 bases and 3 bases, with 8 bases remaining between them. This CDR3 is 12 amino acids long. Germline loops: CDR1 DFQATT, CDR2 SNEGSKA (reference sequence). CDR3 amino acids: CSASRLNQPQHF. The CDR3 DNA reads TGCAGTGCTTCCCGTCTCAATCAGCCCCAGCATTTT.

This chain uses TRBV5-1 with TRBJ2-7; weak D call: TRBD1 (5 bases). The V end was cut by 0 bases, the J end by 2 bases, with 12 bases between. Germline lookup yields CDR1 SGHRS and CDR2 YFSETQ. The CDR3 extends over 15 amino acids. The CDR3 nucleotides read TGCGCCAGCAGCTTGGAGGGGAACCCTGCCTACGAGCAGTACTTC. It encodes CASSLEGNPAYEQYF.

The V gene is TRBV6-5, the J gene TRBJ1-2; a possible D gene is TRBD1 (6 bases). CDR3 length equals 15 residues. The germline V gene has CDR1 MNHEY and CDR2 SVGAGI. Trimming removed 0 bases from V and 6 bases from J, with 14 bases in between. CDR3 sequence: CASSYSSRQADGYTF. Written as DNA, the CDR3 is TGTGCCAGCAGTTACTCGAGTAGACAGGCGGATGGCTACACCTTC.

This chain links TRBV14 with TRBJ2-1; no firm D call. The CDR3 loop spans 14 amino acids. The V end was cut by 1 base, the J end by 8 bases, with 12 bases between. Germline assignment: CDR1 SGHDN and CDR2 FVKESK. In nucleotides, the CDR3 is TGTGCCAGCAGCCAAGTTTTGGGTTGGTATGAGCAGTTCTTC. It encodes CASSQVLGWYEQFF.

V gene TRBV28 combines with J gene TRBJ2-5; 7 nucleotides line up with TRBD1. Germline-derived CDR1 and CDR2 are MDHEN and SYDVKM. This CDR3 is built from 19 residues. The ends lost 5 bases at V and 5 bases at J; junction bases unmatched: 23. The CDR3 spells CASSDGLKTGIQDRETQYF. Here the CDR3 DNA reads TGTGCCAGCAGTGATGGGCTGAAGACAGGGATCCAAGATCGGGAGACCCAGTACTTC.

This chain uses TRBV28 with TRBJ2-1; D may be TRBD2 (6 bases). The V gene's germline CDR1 is MDHEN and CDR2 SYDVKM. V lost 1 base and J lost 12, with 13 bases in between. This CDR3 contains 13 residues. CDR3 loop: CASSLFGTQTQFF. Written as DNA, the CDR3 is TGTGCCAGCAGTTTATTCGGGACTCAAACGCAGTTCTTC.

This clonotype has more than one count but fewer than ten. The chain has TRBV20-1 and TRBJ2-3; 12 nucleotides match TRBD2. After removal of 2 bases from V and 6 bases from J, the junction contained 6 bases not matched to a gene. The germline CDR1 and CDR2 sequences are DFQATT and SNEGSKA (reference sequence). The CDR3 spans 15 residues. CDR3 protein: CSARSLAGGWDTQYF. The CDR3 bases are TGCAGTGCTAGAAGCCTAGCGGGGGGGTGGGATACGCAGTATTTT.

The chain recombines TRBV20-1 with TRBJ2-2; 10 positions agree with TRBD1. The CDR3 has 15 amino acids. With 1 base clipped from V and 6 bases from J, the junction kept 5 bases outside the gene matches. The V gene's germline CDR1 is DFQATT and CDR2 SNEGSKA (reference sequence). The CDR3 DNA sequence: TGCAGTGCTAGAGCCGGGACAGGGGTATCCGGGGAGCTGTTTTTT. Translated: CSARAGTGVSGELFF.

This rearrangement joins TRBV20-1 to TRBJ1-1; D gene ambiguous. Germline assignment: CDR1 DFQATT and CDR2 SNEGSKA (reference sequence). CDR3 size: 13 residues. Trimming took off 6 bases at V and 1 base at J, with 12 bases between the two ends. The CDR3 DNA sequence: TGCAGTGCGCCGCTGACGGGGAACACTGAAGCTTTCTTT. Translation gives CSAPLTGNTEAFF.

The table lists this clonotype with many counts. The rearrangement links TRBV20-1 to TRBJ2-4; 8 positions agree with TRBD1. Looked up from germline, CDR1 is DFQATT and CDR2 is SNEGSKA (reference sequence). CDR3 length: 14 amino acids. The J segment lost 7 bases and the V segment lost 0 bases, leaving 5 bases of the junction unmatched. The CDR3 is CSAREVRGPNIQYF. The DNA for the CDR3 is TGCAGTGCTAGAGAGGTCAGGGGGCCGAACATTCAGTACTTC.

The chain carries TRBV12-3 or TRBV12-4 and TRBJ2-3; the D gene could be TRBD1 or TRBD2 (6 bases each). Trimming shortened V by 2 bases and J by 1 base, and 10 bases separated the two germline ends. The CDR3 loop spans 15 amino acids. The CDR3 here is CASSLRGDGTDTQYF. CDR3 in DNA: TGTGCCAGCAGTTTAAGGGGGGACGGCACAGATACGCAGTATTTT.